This T cell receptor beta chain emerged from a study of control samples from healthy donors and cancer patients. V gave up 2 bases and J gave up 5 bases, with 13 bases separating them. The CDR3 is 14 amino acids. The germline gives CDR1 SGHNT, CDR2 YYREEE (reference sequence). Method: immunoSEQ multiplex PCR; TCRdb's copy keeps in-frame clones and lacks some. The sample holds tens of thousands of clones, more than 85% seen once. The table lists this clone with a count of one. The V gene is TRBV5-4, the J gene TRBJ2-5, with D perhaps matching TRBD2 (6 bases). Sequencing was done on a sample of PBMCs. This TCR derives from a man aged 30 to 45 with colorectal cancer. CDR3 loop: CASSFIPEGETQYF. DNA for the CDR3: TGTGCCAGCAGCTTTATCCCGGAGGGGGAGACCCAGTACTTC.